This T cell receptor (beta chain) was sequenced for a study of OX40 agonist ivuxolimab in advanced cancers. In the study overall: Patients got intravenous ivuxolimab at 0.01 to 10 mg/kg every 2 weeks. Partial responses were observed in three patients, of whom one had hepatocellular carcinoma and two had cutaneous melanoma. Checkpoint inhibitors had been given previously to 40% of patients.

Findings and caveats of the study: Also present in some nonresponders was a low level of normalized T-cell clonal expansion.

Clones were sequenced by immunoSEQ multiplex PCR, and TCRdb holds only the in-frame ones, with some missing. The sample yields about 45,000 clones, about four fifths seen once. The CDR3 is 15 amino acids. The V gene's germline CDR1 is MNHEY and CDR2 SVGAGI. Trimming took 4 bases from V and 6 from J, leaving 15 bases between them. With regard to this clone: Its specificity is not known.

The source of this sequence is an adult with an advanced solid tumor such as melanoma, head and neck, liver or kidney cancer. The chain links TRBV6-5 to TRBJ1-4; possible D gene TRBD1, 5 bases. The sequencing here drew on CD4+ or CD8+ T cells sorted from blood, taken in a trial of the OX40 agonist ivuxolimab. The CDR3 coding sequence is TGTGCCAGCAGTTCACCTTGGGGCGGGGATGAAAAACTGTTTTTT. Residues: CASSSPWGGDEKLFF.